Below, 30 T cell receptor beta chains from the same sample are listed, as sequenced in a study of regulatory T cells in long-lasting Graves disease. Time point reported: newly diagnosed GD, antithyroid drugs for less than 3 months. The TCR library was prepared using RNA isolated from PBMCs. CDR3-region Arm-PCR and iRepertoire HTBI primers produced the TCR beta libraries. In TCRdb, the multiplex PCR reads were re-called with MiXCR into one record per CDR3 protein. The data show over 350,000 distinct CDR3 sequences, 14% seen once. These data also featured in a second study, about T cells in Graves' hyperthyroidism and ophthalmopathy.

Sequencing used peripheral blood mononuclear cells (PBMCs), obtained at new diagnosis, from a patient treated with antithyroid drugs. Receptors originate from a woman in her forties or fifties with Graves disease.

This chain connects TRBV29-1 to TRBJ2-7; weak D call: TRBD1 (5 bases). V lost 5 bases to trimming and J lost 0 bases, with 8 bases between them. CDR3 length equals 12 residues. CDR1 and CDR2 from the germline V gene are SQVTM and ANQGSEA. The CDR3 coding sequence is TGCAGCGTTATGACAGTCTCCTACGAGCAGTACTTC. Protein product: CSVMTVSYEQYF.

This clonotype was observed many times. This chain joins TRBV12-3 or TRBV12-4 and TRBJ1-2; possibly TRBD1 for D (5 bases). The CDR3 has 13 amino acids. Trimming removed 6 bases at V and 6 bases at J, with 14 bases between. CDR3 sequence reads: CASSRVGAHGYTF. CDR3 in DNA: TGTGCCAGCAGCCGGGTAGGGGCCCATGGCTACACCTTC.

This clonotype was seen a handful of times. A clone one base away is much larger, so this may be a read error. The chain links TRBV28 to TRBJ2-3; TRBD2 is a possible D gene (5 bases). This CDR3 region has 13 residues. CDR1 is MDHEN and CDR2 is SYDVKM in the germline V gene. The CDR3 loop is CASSLFYGGEASF. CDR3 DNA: TGTGCCAGCAGTTTATTTTATGGAGGTGAAGCTTCCTTT.

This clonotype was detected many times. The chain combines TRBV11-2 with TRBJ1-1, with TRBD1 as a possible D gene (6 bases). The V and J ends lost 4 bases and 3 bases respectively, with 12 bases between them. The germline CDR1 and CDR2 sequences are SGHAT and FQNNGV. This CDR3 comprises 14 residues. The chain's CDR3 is CASSYREKDTEAFF. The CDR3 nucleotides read TGTGCCAGCAGCTACAGGGAAAAGGACACTGAAGCTTTCTTT.

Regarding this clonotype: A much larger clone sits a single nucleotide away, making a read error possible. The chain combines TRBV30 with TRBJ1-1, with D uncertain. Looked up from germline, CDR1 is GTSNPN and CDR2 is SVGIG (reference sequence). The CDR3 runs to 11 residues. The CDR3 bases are TGTGCCTGGAGTGTACTAGGTGAAACTTTCTTT. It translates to CAWSVLGETFF.

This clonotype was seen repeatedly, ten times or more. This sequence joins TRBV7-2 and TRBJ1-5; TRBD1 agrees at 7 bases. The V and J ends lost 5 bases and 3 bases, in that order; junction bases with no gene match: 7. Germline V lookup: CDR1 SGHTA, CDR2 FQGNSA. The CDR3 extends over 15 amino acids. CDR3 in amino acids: CASSLRQGVNQPQHF. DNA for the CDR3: TGTGCCAGCAGCCTCCGACAGGGTGTCAATCAGCCCCAGCATTTT.

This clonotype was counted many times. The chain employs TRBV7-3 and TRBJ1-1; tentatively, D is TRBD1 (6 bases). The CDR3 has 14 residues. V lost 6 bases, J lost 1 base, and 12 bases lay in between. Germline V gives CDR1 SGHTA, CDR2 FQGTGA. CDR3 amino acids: CASRPGQSNTEAFF. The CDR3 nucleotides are TGTGCCAGCAGGCCCGGACAGTCGAACACTGAAGCTTTCTTT.

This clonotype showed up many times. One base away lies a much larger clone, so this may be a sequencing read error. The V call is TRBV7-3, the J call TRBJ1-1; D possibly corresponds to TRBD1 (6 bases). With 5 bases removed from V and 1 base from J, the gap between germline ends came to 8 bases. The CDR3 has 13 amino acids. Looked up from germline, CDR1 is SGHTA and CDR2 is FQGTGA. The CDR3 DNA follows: TGTGCCAGCAGCAAACAGGGGAACACTGAAGCTTTCTTT. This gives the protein CASSKQGNTEAFF.

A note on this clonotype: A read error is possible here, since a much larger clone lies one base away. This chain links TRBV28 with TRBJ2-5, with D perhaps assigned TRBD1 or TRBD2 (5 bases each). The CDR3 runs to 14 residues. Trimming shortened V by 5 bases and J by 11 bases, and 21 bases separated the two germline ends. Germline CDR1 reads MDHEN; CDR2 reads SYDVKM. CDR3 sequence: CASSPSPGTSEQYF. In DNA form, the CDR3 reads TGTGCCAGCAGTCCCTCCCCCGGGACGAGTGAGCAGTACTTC. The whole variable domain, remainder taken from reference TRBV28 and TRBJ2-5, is DVKVTQSSRYLVKRTGEKVFLECVQDMDHENMFWYRQDPGLGLRLIYFSYDVKMKEKGDIPEGYSVSREKKERFSLILESASTNQTSMYLCASSPSPGTSEQYFGPGTRLLVL.

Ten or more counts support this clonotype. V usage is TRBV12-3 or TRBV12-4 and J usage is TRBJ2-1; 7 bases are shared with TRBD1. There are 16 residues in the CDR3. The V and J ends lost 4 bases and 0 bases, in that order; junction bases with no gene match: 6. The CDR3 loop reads CASSSTGQSSYNEQFF. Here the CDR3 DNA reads TGTGCCAGCAGTTCCACGGGACAGTCCTCCTACAATGAGCAGTTCTTC.

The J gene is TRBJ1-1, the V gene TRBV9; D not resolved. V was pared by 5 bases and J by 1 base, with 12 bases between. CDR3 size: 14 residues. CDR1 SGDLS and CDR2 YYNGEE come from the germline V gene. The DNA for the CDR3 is TGTGCCAGCAGTAAAGGGCTTGGGAACACTGAAGCTTTCTTT. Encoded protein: CASSKGLGNTEAFF.

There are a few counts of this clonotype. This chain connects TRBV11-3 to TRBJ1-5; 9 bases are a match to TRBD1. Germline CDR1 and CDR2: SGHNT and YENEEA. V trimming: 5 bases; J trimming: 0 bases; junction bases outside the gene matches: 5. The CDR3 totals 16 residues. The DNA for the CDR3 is TGTGCCAGCAGCCCCCGGACAGGGGATAGCAATCAGCCCCAGCATTTT. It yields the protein CASSPRTGDSNQPQHF.

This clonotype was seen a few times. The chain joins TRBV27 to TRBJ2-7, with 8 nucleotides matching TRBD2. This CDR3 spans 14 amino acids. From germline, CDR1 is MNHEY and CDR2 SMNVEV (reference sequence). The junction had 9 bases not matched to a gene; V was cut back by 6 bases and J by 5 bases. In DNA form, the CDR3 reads TGTGCCAGCAGACAACCGGGACTAGGTAACGAGCAGTACTTC. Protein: CASRQPGLGNEQYF.

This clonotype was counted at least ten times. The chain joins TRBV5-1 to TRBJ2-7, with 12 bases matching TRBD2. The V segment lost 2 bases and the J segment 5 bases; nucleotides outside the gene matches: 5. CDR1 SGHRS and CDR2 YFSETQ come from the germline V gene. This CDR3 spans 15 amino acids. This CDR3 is CASSFRLAGDDEQYF. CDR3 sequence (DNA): TGCGCCAGCAGCTTTAGACTAGCGGGAGACGACGAGCAGTACTTC.

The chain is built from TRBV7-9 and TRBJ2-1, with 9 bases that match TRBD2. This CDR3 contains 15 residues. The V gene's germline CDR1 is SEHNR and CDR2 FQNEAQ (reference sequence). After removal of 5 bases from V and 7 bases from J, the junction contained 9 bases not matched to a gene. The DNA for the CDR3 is TGTGCCAGCAGCCGAGCCGGGACTAGCATTAATGAGCAGTTCTTC. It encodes CASSRAGTSINEQFF.

In nucleotides, the CDR3 is TGTGCCAGCAGCTTAACCTCCCGGCCTAGCGGGAGTAATGAGCAGTTCTTC. Translating gives CASSLTSRPSGSNEQFF. The chain carries TRBV7-9 and TRBJ2-1; 10 bases are a match to TRBD2. CDR1 and CDR2 (germline): SEHNR, FQNEAQ (reference sequence). The V and J ends lost 2 bases and 7 bases, in that order; junction bases with no gene match: 11. This CDR3 has 17 amino acids.

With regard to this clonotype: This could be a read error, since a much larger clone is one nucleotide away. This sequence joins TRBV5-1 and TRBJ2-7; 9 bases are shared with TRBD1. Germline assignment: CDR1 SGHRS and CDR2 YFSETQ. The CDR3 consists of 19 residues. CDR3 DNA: TGCGCCAGCAGCTGGGGGACAGGGAGCCTCTCATTGGAATCCTACGGGCAGTACTTC. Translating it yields CASSWGTGSLSLESYGQYF.

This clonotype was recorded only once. The CDR3 spells CASTEGQTHNEQFF. CDR3 coding DNA: TGCGCCAGCACGGAGGGACAGACTCACAATGAGCAGTTCTTC. The gene calls are TRBV5-1 and TRBJ2-1; perhaps TRBD1 as D (7 bases). Trimming removed 6 bases at V and 5 bases at J, with 15 bases between. The CDR3 covers 14 residues. Per the germline V gene, CDR1 is SGHRS and CDR2 is YFSETQ.

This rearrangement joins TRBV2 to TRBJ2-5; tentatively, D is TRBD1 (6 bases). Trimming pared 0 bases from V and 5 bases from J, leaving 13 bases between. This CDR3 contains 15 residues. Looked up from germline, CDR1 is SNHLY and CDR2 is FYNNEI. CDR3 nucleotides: TGTGCCAGCAGTGAAGCCGGGACAAGGGGGGAGACCCAGTACTTC. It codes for CASSEAGTRGETQYF.

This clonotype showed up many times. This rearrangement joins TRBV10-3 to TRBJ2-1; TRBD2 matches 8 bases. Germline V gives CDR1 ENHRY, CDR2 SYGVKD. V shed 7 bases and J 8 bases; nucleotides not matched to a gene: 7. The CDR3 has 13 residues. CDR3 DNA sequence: TGTGCCATCACCCCGGGACTAGTCCATGAGCAGTTCTTC. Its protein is CAITPGLVHEQFF.

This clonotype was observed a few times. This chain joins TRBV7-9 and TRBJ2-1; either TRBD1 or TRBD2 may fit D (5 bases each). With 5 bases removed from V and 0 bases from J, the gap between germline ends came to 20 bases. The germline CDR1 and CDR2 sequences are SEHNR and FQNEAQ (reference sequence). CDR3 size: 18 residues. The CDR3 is CASSPAAVGLASYNEQFF. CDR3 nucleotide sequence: TGTGCCAGCAGCCCCGCGGCGGTGGGGCTAGCCTCCTACAATGAGCAGTTCTTC.

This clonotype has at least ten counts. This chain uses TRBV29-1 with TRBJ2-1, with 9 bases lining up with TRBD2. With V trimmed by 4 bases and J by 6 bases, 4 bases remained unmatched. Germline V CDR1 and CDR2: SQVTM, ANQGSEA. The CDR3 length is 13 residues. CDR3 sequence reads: CSVATSGPNEQFF. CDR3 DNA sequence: TGCAGCGTTGCGACTAGCGGACCCAATGAGCAGTTCTTC.

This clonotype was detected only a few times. The CDR3 sequence is CASSFRAGSSYNEQFF. The CDR3 DNA reads TGTGCCAGCAGCTTCAGAGCGGGAAGCTCCTACAATGAGCAGTTCTTC. The gene calls are TRBV5-6 and TRBJ2-1, with TRBD2 matching 7 bases. Per germline, CDR1 SGHDT and CDR2 YYEEEE. This CDR3 is built from 16 residues. The V and J ends lost 2 bases and 0 bases, in that order; junction bases with no gene match: 5.

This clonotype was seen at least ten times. The CDR3 region is CASSLALELNEQFF. The CDR3 DNA reads TGTGCCAGCAGCTTAGCGTTGGAGCTCAATGAGCAGTTCTTC. The genes are TRBV7-9 and TRBJ2-1; no clear D. Trimming took 0 bases from V and 6 from J, leaving 9 bases between them. The CDR3 is made up of 14 amino acids. In germline, CDR1 is SEHNR, CDR2 FQNEAQ (reference sequence). Full variable domain (rest looked up from reference TRBV7-9 and TRBJ2-1): DTGVSQNPRHKITKRGQNVTFRCDPISEHNRLYWYRQTLGQGPEFLTYFQNEAQLEKSRLLSDRFSAERPKGSFSTLEIQRTEQGDSAMYLCASSLALELNEQFFGPGTRLTVL.

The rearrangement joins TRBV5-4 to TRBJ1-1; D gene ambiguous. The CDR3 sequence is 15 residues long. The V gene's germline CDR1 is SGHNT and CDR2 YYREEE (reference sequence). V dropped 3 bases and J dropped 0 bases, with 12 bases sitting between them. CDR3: CASSSPGVVNTEAFF. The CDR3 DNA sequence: TGTGCCAGCAGCTCCCCAGGTGTTGTGAACACTGAAGCTTTCTTT.

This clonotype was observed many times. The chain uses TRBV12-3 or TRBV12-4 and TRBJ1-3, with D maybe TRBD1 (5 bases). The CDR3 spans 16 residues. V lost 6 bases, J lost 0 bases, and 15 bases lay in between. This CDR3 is CASSPGDRRSGNTIYF. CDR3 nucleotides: TGTGCCAGCAGCCCCGGGGACCGCCGCTCTGGAAACACCATATATTTT.

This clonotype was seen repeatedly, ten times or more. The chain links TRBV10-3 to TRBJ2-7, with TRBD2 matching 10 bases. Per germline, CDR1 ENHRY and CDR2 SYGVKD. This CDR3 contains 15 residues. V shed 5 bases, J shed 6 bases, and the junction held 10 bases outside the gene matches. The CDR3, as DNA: TGTGCCATCAGTAGCGGGAGGGCCCTCGCGGGCGAGCAGTACTTC. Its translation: CAISSGRALAGEQYF.

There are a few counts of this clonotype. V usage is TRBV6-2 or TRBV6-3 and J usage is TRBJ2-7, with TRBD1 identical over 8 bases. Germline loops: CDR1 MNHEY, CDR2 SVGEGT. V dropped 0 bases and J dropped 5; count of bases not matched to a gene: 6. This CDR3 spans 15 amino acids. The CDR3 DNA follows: TGTGCCAGCAGTTACTCCGGGGACAGGTACCACGAGCAGTACTTC. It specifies CASSYSGDRYHEQYF.

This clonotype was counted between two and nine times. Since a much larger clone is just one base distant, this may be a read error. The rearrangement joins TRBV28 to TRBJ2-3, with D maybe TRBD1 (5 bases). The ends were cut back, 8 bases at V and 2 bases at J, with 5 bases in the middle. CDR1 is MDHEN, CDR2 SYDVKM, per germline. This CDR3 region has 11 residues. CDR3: CASGHTDTQYF. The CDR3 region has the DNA TGTGCCAGCGGACACACAGATACGCAGTATTTT.

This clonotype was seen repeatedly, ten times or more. This CDR3 is CAWSVLEKLFF. In DNA form, the CDR3 reads TGTGCCTGGAGTGTTCTTGAAAAACTGTTTTTT. The chain links TRBV30 to TRBJ1-4; D is unclear. CDR1 and CDR2 from the germline V gene are GTSNPN and SVGIG (reference sequence). CDR3 length: 11 amino acids. V was trimmed by 0 bases and J by 7 bases, leaving 3 bases between them. Full variable domain (remainder filled in from reference TRBV30 and TRBJ1-4): SQTIHQWPATLVQPVGSPLSLECTVEGTSNPNLYWYRQAAGRGLQLLFYSVGIGQISSEVPQNLSASRPQDRQFILSSKKLLLSDSGFYLCAWSVLEKLFFGSGTQLSVL.